The next 4 T cell receptor beta chains were all read from a single sample in a study of shared clonotypes between healthy human individuals. The protocol was immunoSEQ multiplex PCR, while the TCRdb copy is restricted to in-frame clones and leaves out a portion. This table has about 2.4 million clones, under 95% appearing once. Source material: naive CD4+ T cells from PBMCs. The subset was: CD45RA+ positively selected. These receptors were collected from a man aged 18 to 30 in good health. Some clones in this sample may be carry-over from other donors' samples.

The V gene is TRBV11-3, the J gene TRBJ2-5; 8 bases fit TRBD2. The junction had 15 bases not matched to a gene; V was cut back by 7 bases and J by 5 bases. The CDR3 extends over 16 amino acids. The germline gives CDR1 SGHNT, CDR2 YENEEA. The CDR3 here is CASILSTGGERETQYF. CDR3 sequence (DNA): TGTGCCAGCATCTTGAGCACGGGAGGGGAGAGGGAGACCCAGTACTTC.

The rearrangement uses TRBV21-1 and TRBJ2-7; the D call of TRBD2 is as the table states it, not checked on the DNA. TRBV21-1 is a pseudogene. The CDR3 has 14 amino acids. CDR3 sequence (DNA): TGTGCCAGCAGCCTGGGACTTACCCCTTTCGAGCAGTACTTC. This sequence encodes CASSLGLTPFEQYF.

The chain is built from TRBV7-6 and TRBJ1-2, with a tentative D call TRBD1 (5 bases). V lost 1 base to trimming and J lost 8 bases, with 11 bases between them. CDR1 is SGHVS, CDR2 FNYEAQ, per germline. This CDR3 is 13 amino acids long. DNA of the CDR3: TGTGCCAGCAGCTTAGAGAGGGGTGGCGGCTACACCTTC. Translated, it gives CASSLERGGGYTF. The full variable domain, rest sourced from reference TRBV7-6 and TRBJ1-2, is GAGVSQSPRYKVTKRGQDVALRCDPISGHVSLYWYRQALGQGPEFLTYFNYEAQQDKSGLPNDRFSAERPEGSISTLTIQRTEQRDSAMYRCASSLERGGGYTFGSGTRLTVV.

The chain combines TRBV6-1 with TRBJ2-1, with 10 bases lining up with TRBD2. There are 18 residues in the CDR3. J gave up 1 base and V 0 bases, and 6 bases lay outside the gene matches. Germline-derived CDR1 and CDR2 are MNHNS and SASEGT. For the CDR3, the DNA is TGTGCCAGCAGTGAAGCGAGGCTAGCGGGAGTGTCCTACAATGAGCAGTTCTTC. Encoded protein: CASSEARLAGVSYNEQFF.